These T cell receptor beta chains were read from a single sample in a study of T cells in Graves' hyperthyroidism and ophthalmopathy. TCRdb itself ran the multiplex PCR reads through MiXCR, one entry per CDR3 protein. The data show some 340,000 distinct CDR3 sequences, with roughly 15% seen just once and roughly 35% held by the top ten. Sequencing was performed on blood. The receptors come from a woman aged 40 to 55 with Graves' ophthalmopathy. Each CDR3 is given with its conserved first and last residue.

>TRBV7-9
CASSKGAETQYF
>TRBV7-6
CASSKGGGQQAFF
>TRBV2
CASSEQGIKQGAFF
>TRBV7-2
CASSTWGGGTDTQYF
>TRBV2
CASSVVGNTEAFF
>TRBV2
CASSEDSSGGYTF
>TRBV20-1
CSARDLSSYEQYF
>TRBV5-1
CASRRQGAIGTDTQYF
>TRBV7-2
CASSLGGRGQPQHF
>TRBV6-6
CASSYPANTEAFF
>TRBV7-9
CASSLAGGGFNEQFF
>TRBV30
CAWSVGGEAKAFF
>TRBV30
CAWSVQANTEAFF
>TRBV27
CASTHGDGNTEAFF
>TRBV2
CASKRDRGFGGYTF
>TRBV7-9
CASSIDAWAWTQYF
>TRBV6-1
CASRTLKWGGNSPLHF
>TRBV20-1
CSAEEDNHDEQYF
>TRBV10-3
CAISAGLAGGLDYEQYF
>TRBV20-1
CSARDQLAGTDTQYF
>TRBV3-1
CASSRGQHSGNTIYF
>TRBV25-1
CASSASTGSTDTQYF
>TRBV15
CATSSRQGEGTEAFF
>TRBV7-9
CASSLEEILNTEAFF
>TRBV27
CASSYASRYEQYF
>TRBV28
CASSLPRRHATNEKLFF
>TRBV5-1
CASSPRRSYEQYF
>TRBV20-1
CSATPRWPSYEQYF
>TRBV20-1
CSAVGTVQETQYF
>TRBV27
CASSSPGGGDYGYTF
>TRBV27
CASSSLTGGNQPQHF
>TRBV12-3/TRBV12-4
CASSLVEDTQYF
>TRBV6-5
CASSYNRGSSPLHF
>TRBV20-1
CSARVVISSYNEQFF
>TRBV5-1
CASSPSGSRETQYF
>TRBV20-1
CSARDLREFYEQYF
>TRBV3-1
CASSQDGGLAGGSEQFF
>TRBV6-5
CASSYVQGGEQYF
>TRBV24-1
CATSDSGAAGEFSNQPQHF
>TRBV29-1
CSVERQYPNYGYTF
>TRBV5-1
CASSWSSGGSEQYF
>TRBV7-6
CASSLDIAGGLYNEQFF
>TRBV2
CASSVDYSTDTQYF
>TRBV28
CASSLEGTYNEQFF
>TRBV28
CASSKPNRNTEAFF
>TRBV5-4
CASSRPAVAGVWNEQFF
>TRBV19
CASSAHDRGSYGYTF
>TRBV5-6
CASSLQGRVETQYF
>TRBV12-3/TRBV12-4
CASRTSPGGGQETQYF
>TRBV12-3/TRBV12-4
CASSSRGQEGETQYF
>TRBV25-1
CASSAGSTGNYGYTF
>TRBV6-1
CASILDRGGTEAFF
>TRBV19
CASSISAQGAQEAQYF
>TRBV5-6
CASSLWGKWNTF
>TRBV5-4
CASSSGAGYTF
>TRBV29-1
CSVEASGRRGYTF
>TRBV29-1
CSGGIGDTEAFF